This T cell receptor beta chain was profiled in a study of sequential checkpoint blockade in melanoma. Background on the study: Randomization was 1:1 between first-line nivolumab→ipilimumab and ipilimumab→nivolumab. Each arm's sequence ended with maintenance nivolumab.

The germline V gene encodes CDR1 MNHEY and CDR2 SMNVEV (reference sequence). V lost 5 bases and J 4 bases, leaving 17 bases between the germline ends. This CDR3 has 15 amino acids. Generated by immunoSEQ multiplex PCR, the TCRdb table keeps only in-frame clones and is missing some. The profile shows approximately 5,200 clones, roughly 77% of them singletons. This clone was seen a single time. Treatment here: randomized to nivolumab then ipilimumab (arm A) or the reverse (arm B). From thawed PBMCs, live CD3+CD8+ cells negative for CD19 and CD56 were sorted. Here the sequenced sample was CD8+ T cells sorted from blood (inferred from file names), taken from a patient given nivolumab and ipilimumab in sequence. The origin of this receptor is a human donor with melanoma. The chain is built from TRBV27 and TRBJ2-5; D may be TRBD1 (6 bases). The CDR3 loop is CASSQNGEGGETQYF. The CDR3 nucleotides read TGTGCCAGCAGTCAGAACGGGGAAGGGGGAGAGACCCAGTACTTC.